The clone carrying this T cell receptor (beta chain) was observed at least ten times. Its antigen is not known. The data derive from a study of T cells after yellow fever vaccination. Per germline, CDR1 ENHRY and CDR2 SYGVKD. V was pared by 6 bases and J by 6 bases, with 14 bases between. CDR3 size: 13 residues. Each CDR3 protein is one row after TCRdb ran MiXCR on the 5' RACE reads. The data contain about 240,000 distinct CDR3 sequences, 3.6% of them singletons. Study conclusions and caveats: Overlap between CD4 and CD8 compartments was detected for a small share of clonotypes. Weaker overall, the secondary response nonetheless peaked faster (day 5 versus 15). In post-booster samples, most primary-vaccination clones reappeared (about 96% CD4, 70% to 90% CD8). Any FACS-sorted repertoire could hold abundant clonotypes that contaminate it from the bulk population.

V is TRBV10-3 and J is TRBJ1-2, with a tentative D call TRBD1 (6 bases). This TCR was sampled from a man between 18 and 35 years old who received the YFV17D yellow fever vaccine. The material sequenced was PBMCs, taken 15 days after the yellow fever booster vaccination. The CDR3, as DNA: TGTGCCATCAGCCCGGACAGATTTAATGGCTACACCTTC. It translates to CAISPDRFNGYTF.